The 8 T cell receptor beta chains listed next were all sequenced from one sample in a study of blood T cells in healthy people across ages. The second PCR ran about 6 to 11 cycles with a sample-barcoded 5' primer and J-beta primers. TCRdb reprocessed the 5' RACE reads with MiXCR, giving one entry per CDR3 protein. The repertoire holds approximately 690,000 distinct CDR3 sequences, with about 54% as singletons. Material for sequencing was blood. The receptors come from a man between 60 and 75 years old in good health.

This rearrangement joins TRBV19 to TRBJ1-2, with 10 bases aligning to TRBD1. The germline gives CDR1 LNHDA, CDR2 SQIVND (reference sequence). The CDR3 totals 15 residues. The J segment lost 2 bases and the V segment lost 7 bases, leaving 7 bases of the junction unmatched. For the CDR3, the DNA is TGTGCCAGTACCCATGGGGGACAGGGGAACTATGGCTACACCTTC. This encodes CASTHGGQGNYGYTF.

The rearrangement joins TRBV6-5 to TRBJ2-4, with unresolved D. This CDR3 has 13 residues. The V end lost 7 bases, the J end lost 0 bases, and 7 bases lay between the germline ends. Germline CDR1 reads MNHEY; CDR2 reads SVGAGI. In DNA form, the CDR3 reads TGTGCCAGCACCGCCCCAGCCAAAAACATTCAGTACTTC. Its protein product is CASTAPAKNIQYF.

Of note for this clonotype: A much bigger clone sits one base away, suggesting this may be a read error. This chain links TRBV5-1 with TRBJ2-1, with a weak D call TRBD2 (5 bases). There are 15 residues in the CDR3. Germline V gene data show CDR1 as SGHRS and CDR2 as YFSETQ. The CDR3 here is CASSKLGLDYNGQFF. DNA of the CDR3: TGCGCCAGCAGCAAGCTCGGACTCGACTACAATGGGCAGTTCTTC.

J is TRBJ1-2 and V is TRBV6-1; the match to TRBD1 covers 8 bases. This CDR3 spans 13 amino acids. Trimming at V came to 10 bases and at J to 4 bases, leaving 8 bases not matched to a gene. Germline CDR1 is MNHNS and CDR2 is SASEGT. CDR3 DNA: TGTGCCATTCGACAGGGGTCCTTCTATGGCTACACCTTC. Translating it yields CAIRQGSFYGYTF.

CDR3 in amino acids: CSVEDRGAHQETQYF. The CDR3 nucleotides read TGCAGCGTTGAAGATCGTGGGGCCCACCAAGAGACCCAGTACTTC. V usage is TRBV29-1 and J usage is TRBJ2-5, with a weak D call TRBD1 (5 bases). The CDR3 extends over 15 amino acids. Trimming shortened V by 0 bases and J by 0 bases, and 11 bases separated the two germline ends. Looked up from germline, CDR1 is SQVTM and CDR2 is ANQGSEA.

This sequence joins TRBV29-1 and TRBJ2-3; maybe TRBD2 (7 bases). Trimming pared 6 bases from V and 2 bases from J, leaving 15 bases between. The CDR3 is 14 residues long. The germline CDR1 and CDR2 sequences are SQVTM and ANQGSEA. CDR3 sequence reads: CSVAKGGFTDTQYF. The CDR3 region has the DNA TGCAGCGTCGCGAAGGGGGGGTTCACAGATACGCAGTATTTT.

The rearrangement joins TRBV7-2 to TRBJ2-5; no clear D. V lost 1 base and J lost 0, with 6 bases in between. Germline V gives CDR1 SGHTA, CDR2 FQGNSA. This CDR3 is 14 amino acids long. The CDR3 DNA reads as TGTGCCAGCAGCTTAGTTGGCAACCAAGAGACCCAGTACTTC. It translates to CASSLVGNQETQYF.

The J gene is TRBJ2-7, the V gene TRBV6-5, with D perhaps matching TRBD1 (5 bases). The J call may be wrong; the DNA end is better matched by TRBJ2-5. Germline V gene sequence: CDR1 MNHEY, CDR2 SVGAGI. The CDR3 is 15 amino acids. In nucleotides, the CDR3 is TGTGCCAGCAGTTACTCGCCAGGGCCGGGAGAGACCCAGTACTTC. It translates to CASSYSPGPGETQYF.